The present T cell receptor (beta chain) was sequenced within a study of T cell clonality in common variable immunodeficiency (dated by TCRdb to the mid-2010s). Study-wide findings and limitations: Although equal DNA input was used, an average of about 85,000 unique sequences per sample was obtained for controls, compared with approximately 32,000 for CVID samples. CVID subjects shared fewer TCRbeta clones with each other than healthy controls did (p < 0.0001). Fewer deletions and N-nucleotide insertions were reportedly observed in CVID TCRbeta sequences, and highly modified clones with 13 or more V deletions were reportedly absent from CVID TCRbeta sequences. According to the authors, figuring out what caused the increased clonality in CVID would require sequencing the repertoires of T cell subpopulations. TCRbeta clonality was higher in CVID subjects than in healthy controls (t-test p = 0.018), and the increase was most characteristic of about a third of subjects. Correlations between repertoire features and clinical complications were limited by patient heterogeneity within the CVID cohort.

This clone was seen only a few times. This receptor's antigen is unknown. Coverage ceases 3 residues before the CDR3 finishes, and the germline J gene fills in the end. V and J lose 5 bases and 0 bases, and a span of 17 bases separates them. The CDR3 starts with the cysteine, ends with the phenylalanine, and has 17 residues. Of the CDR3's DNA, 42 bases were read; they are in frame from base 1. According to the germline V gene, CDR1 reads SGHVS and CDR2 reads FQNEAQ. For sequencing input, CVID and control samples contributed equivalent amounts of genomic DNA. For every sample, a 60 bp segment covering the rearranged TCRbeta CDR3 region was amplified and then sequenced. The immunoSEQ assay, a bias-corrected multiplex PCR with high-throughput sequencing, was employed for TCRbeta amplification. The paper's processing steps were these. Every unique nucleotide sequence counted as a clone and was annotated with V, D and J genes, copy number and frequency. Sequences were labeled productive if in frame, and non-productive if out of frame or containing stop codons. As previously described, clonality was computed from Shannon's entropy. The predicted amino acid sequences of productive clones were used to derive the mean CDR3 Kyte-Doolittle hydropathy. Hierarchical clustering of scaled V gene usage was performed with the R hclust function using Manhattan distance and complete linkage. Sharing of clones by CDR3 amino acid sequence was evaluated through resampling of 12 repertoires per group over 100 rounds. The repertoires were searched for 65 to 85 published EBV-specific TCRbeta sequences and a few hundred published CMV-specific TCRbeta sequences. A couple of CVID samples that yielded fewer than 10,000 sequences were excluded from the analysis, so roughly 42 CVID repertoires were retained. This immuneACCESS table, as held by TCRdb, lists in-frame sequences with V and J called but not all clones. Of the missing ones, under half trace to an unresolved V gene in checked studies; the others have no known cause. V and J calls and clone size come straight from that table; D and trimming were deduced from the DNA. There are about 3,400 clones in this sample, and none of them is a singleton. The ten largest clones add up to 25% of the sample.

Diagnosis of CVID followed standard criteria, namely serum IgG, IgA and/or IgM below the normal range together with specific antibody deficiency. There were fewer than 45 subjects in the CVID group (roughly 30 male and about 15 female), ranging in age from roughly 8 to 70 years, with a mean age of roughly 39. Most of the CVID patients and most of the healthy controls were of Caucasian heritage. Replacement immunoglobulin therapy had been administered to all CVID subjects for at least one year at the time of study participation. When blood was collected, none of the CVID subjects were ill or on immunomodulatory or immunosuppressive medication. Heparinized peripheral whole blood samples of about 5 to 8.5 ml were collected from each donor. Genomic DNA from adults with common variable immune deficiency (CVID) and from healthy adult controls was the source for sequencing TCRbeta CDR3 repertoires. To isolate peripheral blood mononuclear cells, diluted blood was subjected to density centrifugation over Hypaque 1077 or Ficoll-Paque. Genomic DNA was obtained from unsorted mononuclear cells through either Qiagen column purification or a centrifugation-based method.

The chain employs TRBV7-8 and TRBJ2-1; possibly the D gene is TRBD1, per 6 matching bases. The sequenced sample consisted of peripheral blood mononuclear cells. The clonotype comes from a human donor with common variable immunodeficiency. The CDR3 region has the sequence CASSPPGHQSSYNEQFF. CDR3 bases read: TGTGCCAGCAGCCCACCGGGACACCAGAGCTCCTACAATGAG. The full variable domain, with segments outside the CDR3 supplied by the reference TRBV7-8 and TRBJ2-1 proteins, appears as GAGVSQSPRYKVAKRGQDVALRCDPISGHVSLFWYQQALGQGPEFLTYFQNEAQLDKSGLPSDRFFAERPEGSVSTLKIQRTQQEDSAVYLCASSPPGHQSSYNEQFFGPGTRLTVL.